This TCR beta chain came from a study of CD8+ T cells in alopecia areata. Whole-study context: Scoring of treated patients' severity used the percentage of affected scalp area. Findings and caveats of the study: Scalp data also include sequences from resident alphabeta T cells of normal skin. While tofacitinib was given, many expanded lesional clones persisted in scalp and blood.

The treatment is: oral pan-JAK inhibitor, 5-10 mg twice daily. Sorting separated CD4+ and CD8+ T cells out of PBMCs. V was pared by 0 bases and J by 7 bases, with 10 bases between. Germline V gives CDR1 LGHNA, CDR2 YSLEER. The CDR3 covers 15 residues. Extraction and reverse transcription of RNA yielded cDNA as the sequencing template. Here immunoSEQ multiplex PCR was the method, and the copy in TCRdb shows in-frame clones only, minus some. The table lists some 120,000 clones, about three fifths of them singletons. Notes on this clone: Antigen specificity is unknown.

This sample comprised CD8+ T cells sorted from blood, obtained at week 24, from a patient treated with tofacitinib. The chain uses TRBV4-3 and TRBJ1-6; the D is unclear. The TCR originated in a human donor with alopecia areata. The CDR3 sequence: CASSQEGSPNSPLHF. The CDR3 DNA reads TGCGCCAGCAGCCAAGAGGGGAGCCCCAATTCACCCCTCCACTTT.